These 2 T cell receptor beta chains came from one sample sequenced in a study of shared clonotypes between healthy human individuals (dated by TCRdb to the early 2020s). Library preparation used the immunoSEQ multiplex PCR assay. Sourced from immuneACCESS, this table was stored by TCRdb with only in-frame sequences that have V and J called. A share of the clones is absent; for the studies checked, an unresolved V gene accounts for under half, and the remainder has no known explanation. The sample yields roughly 1,100,000 clones; about 70% were counted once. The ten biggest clones cover 1.5% of the sample. Sequencing was done on a sample of memory CD4+ T cells sorted from blood. The cell subset or site label here, explained by the study, means: CD45RA-negative fraction. The receptors were sampled from a man in his late teens or twenties in good health.

This clone was recorded once. The chain has TRBV11-2 and TRBJ2-1; TRBD2 agrees at 8 bases. After removal of 1 base from V and 8 bases from J, the junction contained 7 bases not matched to a gene. There are 15 residues in the CDR3. Germline CDR1 and CDR2: SGHAT and FQNNGV. CDR3 region: CASSLVTGGPHEQFF. The DNA for the CDR3 is TGTGCCAGCAGCTTAGTAACGGGGGGGCCCCATGAGCAGTTCTTC.

The rearrangement links TRBV14 to TRBJ1-4; 8 bases line up with TRBD1. J gave up 6 bases and V 0 bases, and 6 bases lay outside the gene matches. CDR1 SGHDN and CDR2 FVKESK come from the germline V gene. The CDR3 sequence is 16 residues long. The CDR3 DNA reads TGTGCCAGCAGCCAAGACAGGGGGCAGTTATATGAAAAACTGTTTTTT. This codes for CASSQDRGQLYEKLFF.